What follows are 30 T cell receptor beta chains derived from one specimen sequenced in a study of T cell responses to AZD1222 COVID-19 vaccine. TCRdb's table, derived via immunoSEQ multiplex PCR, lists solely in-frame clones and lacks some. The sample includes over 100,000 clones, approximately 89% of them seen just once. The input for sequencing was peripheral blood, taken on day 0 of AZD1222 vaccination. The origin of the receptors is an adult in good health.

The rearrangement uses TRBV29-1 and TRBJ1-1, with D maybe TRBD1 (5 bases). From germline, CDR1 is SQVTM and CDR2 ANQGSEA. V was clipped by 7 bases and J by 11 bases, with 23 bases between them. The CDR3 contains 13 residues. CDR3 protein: CSAVVQEKGVAFF. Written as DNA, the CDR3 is TGCAGCGCCGTCGTACAGGAGAAAGGGGTCGCTTTCTTT.

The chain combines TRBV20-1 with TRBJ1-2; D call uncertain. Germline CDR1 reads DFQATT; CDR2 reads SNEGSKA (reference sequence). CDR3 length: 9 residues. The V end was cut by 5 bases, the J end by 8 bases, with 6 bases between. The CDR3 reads CSAGIGYTF. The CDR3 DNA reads TGCAGTGCTGGAATAGGCTACACCTTC.

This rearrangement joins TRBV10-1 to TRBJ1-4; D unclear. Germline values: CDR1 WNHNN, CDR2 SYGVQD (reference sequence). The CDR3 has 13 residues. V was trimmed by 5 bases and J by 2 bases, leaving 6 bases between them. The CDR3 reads CASSPGTNEKLFF. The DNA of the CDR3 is TGCGCCAGCAGTCCCGGGACTAATGAAAAACTGTTTTTT.

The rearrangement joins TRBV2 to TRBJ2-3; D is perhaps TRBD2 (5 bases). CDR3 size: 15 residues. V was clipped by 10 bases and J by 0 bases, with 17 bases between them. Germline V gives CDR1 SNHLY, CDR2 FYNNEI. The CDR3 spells CATSRRLRSTDTQYF. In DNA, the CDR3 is TGTGCCACCTCAAGGAGGTTACGTAGCACAGATACGCAGTATTTT.

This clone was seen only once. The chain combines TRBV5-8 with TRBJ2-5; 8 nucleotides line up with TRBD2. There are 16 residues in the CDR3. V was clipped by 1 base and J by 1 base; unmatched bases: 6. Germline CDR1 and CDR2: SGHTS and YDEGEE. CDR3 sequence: CASSLNSGNLQETQYF. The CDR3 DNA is TGTGCCAGCAGCTTGAATAGCGGGAATCTCCAAGAGACCCAGTACTTC.

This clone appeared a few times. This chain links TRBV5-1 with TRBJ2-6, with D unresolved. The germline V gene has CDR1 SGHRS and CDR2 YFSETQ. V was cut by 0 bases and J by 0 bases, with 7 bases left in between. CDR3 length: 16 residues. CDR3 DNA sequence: TGCGCCAGCAGCTTGGTACAGAACTCTGGGGCCAACGTCCTGACTTTC. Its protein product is CASSLVQNSGANVLTF. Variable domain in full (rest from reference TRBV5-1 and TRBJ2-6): KAGVTQTPRYLIKTRGQQVTLSCSPISGHRSVSWYQQTPGQGLQFLFEYFSETQRNKGNFPGRFSGRQFSNSRSEMNVSTLELGDSALYLCASSLVQNSGANVLTFGAGSRLTVL.

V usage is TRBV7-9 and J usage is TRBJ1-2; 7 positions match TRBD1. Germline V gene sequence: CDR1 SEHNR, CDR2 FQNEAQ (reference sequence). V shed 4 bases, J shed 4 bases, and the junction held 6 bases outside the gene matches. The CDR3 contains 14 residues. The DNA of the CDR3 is TGTGCCAGCAGCTCGCGGACAGGACCCTATGGCTACACCTTC. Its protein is CASSSRTGPYGYTF.

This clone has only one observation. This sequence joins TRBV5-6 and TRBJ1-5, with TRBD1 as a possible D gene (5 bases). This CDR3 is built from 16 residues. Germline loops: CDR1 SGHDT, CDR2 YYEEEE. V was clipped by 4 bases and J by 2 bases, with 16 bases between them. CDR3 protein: CASSPPEPGRNQPQHF. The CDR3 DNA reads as TGTGCCAGCAGCCCCCCCGAACCGGGGCGCAATCAGCCCCAGCATTTT.

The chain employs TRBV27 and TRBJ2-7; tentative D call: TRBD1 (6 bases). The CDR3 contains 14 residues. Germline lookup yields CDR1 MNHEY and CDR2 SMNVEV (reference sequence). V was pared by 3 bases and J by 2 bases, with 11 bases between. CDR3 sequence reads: CASSFWTDAYEQYF. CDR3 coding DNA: TGTGCCAGCAGTTTCTGGACAGATGCCTACGAGCAGTACTTC.

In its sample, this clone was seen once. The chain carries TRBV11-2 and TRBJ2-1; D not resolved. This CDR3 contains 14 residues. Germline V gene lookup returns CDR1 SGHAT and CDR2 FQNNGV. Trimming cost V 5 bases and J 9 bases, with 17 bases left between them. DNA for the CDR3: TGTGCCAGCAGCCCATCCCTTGTCGTCGTTGAGCAGTTCTTC. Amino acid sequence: CASSPSLVVVEQFF.

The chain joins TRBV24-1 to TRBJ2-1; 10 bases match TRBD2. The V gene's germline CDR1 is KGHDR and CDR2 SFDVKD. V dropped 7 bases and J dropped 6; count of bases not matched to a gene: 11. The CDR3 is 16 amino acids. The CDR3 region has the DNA TGTGCCACCAGCCGGGCCCTAGCGGGAGTGGGCAATGAGCAGTTCTTC. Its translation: CATSRALAGVGNEQFF.

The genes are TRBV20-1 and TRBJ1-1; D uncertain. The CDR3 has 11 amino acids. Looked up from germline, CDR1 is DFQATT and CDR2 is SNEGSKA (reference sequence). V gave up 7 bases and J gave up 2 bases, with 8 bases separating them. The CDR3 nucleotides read TGCAGTGAAGACGAAAACACTGAAGCTTTCTTT. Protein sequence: CSEDENTEAFF.

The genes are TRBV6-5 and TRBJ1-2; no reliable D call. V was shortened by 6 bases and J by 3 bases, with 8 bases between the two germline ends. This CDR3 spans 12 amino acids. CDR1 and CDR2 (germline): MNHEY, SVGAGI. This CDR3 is CASSLTYYGYTF. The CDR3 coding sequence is TGTGCCAGCAGCCTGACTTACTATGGCTACACCTTC.

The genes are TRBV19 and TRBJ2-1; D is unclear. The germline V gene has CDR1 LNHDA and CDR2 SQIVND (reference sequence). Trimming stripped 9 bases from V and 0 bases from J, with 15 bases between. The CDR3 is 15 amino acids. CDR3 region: CASTPGPNSYNEQFF. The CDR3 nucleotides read TGTGCCAGCACCCCCGGGCCCAACTCCTACAATGAGCAGTTCTTC.

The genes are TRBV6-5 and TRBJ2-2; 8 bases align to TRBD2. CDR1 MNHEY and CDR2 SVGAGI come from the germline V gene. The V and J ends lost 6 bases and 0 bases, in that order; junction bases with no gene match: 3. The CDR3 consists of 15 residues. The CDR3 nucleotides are TGTGCCAGCAGGTTAGCGGGGTCGAACACCGGGGAGCTGTTTTTT. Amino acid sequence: CASRLAGSNTGELFF.

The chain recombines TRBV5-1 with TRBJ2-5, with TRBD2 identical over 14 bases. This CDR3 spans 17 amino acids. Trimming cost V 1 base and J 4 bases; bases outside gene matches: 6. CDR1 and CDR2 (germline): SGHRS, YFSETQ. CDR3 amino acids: CASSLIPGLAGGETQYF. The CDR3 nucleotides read TGCGCCAGCAGCTTGATACCCGGACTAGCGGGAGGAGAGACCCAGTACTTC.

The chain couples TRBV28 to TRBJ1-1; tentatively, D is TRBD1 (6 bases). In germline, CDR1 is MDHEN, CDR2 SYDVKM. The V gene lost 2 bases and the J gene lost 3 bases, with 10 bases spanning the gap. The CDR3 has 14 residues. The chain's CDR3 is CASSLPGGYTEAFF. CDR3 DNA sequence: TGTGCCAGCAGTTTACCCGGGGGCTACACTGAAGCTTTCTTT.

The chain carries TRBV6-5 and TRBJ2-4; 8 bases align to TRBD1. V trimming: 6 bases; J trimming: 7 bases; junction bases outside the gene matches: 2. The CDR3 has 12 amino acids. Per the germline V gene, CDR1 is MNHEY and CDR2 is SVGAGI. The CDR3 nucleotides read TGTGCCAGCAGCAACAGGGGGAACATTCAGTACTTC. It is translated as CASSNRGNIQYF.

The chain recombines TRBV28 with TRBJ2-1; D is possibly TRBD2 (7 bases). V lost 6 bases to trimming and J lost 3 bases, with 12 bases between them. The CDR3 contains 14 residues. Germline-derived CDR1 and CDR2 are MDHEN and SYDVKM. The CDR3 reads CASREGGFYNEQFF. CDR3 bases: TGTGCCAGCAGGGAGGGGGGGTTCTACAATGAGCAGTTCTTC.

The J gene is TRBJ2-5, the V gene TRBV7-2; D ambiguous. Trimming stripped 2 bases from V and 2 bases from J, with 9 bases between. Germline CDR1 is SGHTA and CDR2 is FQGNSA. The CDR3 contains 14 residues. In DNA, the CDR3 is TGTGCCAGCAGCTTATTAGTCCAGCAAGAGACCCAGTACTTC. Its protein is CASSLLVQQETQYF. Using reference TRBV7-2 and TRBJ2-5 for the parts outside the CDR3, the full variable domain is GAGVSQSPSNKVTEKGKDVELRCDPISGHTALYWYRQSLGQGLEFLIYFQGNSAPDKSGLPSDRFSAERTGGSVSTLTIQRTQQEDSAVYLCASSLLVQQETQYFGPGTRLLVL.

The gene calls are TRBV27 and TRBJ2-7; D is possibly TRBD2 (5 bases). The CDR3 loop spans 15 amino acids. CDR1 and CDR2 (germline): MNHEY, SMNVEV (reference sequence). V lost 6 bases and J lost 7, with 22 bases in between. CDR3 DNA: TGTGCCAGCAGCACCTCGGGATCCCAACGTCGGGAGCAGTACTTC. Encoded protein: CASSTSGSQRREQYF.

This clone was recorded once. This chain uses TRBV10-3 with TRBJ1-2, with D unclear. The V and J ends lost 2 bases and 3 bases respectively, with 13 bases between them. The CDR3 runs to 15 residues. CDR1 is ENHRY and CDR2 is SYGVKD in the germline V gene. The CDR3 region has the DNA TGTGCCATCAGTGAGCCCTTATTCACGCACTATGGCTACACCTTC. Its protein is CAISEPLFTHYGYTF.

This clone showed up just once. As DNA, the CDR3 is TGTGCCAGCAGTTCGGACACCCAGAACACTGAAGCTTTCTTT. Translated: CASSSDTQNTEAFF. The chain links TRBV5-5 to TRBJ1-1; D may be TRBD1 (5 bases). V was pared by 5 bases and J by 1 base, with 12 bases between. Germline CDR1 SGHKS, CDR2 YYEKEE (reference sequence). CDR3 size: 14 residues.

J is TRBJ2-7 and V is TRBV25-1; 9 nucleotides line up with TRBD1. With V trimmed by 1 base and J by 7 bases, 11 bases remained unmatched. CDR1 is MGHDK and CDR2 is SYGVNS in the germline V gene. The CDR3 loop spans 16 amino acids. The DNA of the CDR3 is TGTGCCAGCAGTGAATGGGGGACAGGGCCAATCGATGAGCAGTACTTC. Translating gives CASSEWGTGPIDEQYF.

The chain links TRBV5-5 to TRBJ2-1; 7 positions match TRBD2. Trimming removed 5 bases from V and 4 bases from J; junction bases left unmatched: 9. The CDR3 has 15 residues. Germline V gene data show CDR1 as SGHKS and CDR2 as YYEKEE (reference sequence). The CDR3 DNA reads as TGTGCCAGCAGTCGAAGCGGGGACGCATACAATGAGCAGTTCTTC. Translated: CASSRSGDAYNEQFF.

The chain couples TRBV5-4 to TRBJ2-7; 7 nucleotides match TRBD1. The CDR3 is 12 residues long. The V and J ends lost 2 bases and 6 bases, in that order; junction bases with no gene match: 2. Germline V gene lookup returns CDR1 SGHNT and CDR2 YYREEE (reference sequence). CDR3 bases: TGTGCCAGCAGCTTACGGACAGGCGAGCAGTACTTC. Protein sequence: CASSLRTGEQYF.

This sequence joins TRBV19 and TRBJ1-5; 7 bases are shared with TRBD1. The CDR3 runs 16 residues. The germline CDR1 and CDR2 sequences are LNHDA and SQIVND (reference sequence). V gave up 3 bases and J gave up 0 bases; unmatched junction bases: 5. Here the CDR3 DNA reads TGTGCCAGTAGTATCCGACAGGGCTATAGCAATCAGCCCCAGCATTTT. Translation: CASSIRQGYSNQPQHF.

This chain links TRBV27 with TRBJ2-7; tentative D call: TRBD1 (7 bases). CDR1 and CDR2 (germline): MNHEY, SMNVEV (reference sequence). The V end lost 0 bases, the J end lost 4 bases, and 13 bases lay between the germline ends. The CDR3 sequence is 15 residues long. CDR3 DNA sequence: TGTGCCAGCAGTTTATCCACAGGGGCGGGGTACGAGCAGTACTTC. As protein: CASSLSTGAGYEQYF.

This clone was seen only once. This CDR3 is CASSYNDNNQPQHF. DNA for the CDR3: TGTGCCAGCAGTTACAACGACAACAATCAGCCCCAGCATTTT. The chain joins TRBV6-5 to TRBJ1-5; unclear D gene. The CDR3 is 14 residues long. CDR1 and CDR2 from the germline V gene are MNHEY and SVGAGI. V was pared by 2 bases and J by 3 bases, with 8 bases between.

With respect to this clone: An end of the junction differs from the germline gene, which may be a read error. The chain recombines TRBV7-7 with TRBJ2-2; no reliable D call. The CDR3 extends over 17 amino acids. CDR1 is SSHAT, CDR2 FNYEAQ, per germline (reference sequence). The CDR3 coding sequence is TGTGCTAGCAGCTTAGTTGCGGTTGGGGTCGGCACCGGGGAGCTGTTTTTT. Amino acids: CASSLVAVGVGTGELFF. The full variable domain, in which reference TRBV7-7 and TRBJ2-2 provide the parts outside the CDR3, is GAGVSQSPRYKVTKRGQDVTLRCDPISSHATLYWYQQALGQGPEFLTYFNYEAQPDKSGLPSDRFSAERPEGSISTLTIQRTEQRDSAMYRCASSLVAVGVGTGELFFGEGSRLTVL.